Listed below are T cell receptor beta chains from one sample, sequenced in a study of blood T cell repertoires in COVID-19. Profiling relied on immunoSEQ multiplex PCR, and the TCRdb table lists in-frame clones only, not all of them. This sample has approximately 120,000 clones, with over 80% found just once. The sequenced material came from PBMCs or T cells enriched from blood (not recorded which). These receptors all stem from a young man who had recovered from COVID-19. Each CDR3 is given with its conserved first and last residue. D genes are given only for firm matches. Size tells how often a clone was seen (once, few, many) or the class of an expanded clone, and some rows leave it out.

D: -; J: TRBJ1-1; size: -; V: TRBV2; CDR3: CASSAQGTEAFF; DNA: TGTGCCAGCAGTGCACAGGGCACTGAAGCTTTCTTT
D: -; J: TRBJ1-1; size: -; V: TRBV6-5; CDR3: CASSEGQTPEAFF; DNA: TGTGCCAGCAGCGAGGGCCAAACCCCTGAAGCTTTCTTT
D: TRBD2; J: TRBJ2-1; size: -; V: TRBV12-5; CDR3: CASGPRGSGSVDEQFF; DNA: TGTGCTAGTGGTCCTCGAGGTAGCGGGAGTGTCGATGAGCAGTTCTTC
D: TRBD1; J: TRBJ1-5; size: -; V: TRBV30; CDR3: CAWSLSPGTENQPQHF; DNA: TGTGCCTGGAGTTTAAGCCCCGGGACAGAGAATCAGCCCCAGCATTTT
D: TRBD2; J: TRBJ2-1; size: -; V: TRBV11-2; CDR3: CASSSTSGRSYNEQFF; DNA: TGTGCCAGCAGCTCTACTAGCGGGCGCTCCTACAATGAGCAGTTCTTC
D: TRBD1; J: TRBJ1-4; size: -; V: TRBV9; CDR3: CASSEGTGGYEKLFF; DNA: TGTGCCAGCAGCGAGGGAACAGGGGGCTATGAAAAACTGTTTTTT
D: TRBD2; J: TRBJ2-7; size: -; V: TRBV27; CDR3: CASSPLAGGPHEQYF; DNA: TGTGCCAGCAGCCCACTAGCGGGAGGGCCGCACGAGCAGTACTTC
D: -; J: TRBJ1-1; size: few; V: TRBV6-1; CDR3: CASSDGGRPREAFF; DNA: TGTGCCAGCAGTGATGGCGGTAGGCCGAGAGAGGCTTTCTTT
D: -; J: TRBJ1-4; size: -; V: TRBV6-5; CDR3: CASSSDRRFNEKLFF; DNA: TGTGCCAGCAGCAGTGACAGGAGATTTAATGAAAAACTGTTTTTT
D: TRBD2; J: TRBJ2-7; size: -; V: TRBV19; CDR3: CASSTTSGPLSEQYF; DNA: TGTGCCAGTAGTACAACTAGCGGGCCCCTTTCCGAGCAGTACTTC
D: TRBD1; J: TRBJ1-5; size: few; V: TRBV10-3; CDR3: CAISANGQGAEQPQHF; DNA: TGTGCCATCAGTGCGAATGGACAGGGGGCGGAGCAGCCCCAGCATTTT
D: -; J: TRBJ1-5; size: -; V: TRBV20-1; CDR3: CSASFPSGGGNQPQHF; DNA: TGCAGTGCTAGTTTTCCATCGGGGGGGGGCAATCAGCCCCAGCATTTT
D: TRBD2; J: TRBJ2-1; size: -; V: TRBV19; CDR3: CASGTSGTSSYNEQFF; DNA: TGTGCCAGCGGGACTAGCGGAACGAGCTCCTACAATGAGCAGTTCTTC
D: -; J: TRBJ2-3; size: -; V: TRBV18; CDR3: CASSRSGSDTQYF; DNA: TGTGCCAGCTCACGCTCAGGGTCAGATACGCAGTATTTT
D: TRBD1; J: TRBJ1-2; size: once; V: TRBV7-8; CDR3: CASSTDRGDGYTF; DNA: TGTGCCAGCAGCACTGACAGGGGAGACGGCTACACCTTC
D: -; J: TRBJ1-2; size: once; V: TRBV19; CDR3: CASTPWAFYGYTF; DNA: TGTGCCAGTACACCGTGGGCCTTCTATGGCTACACCTTC
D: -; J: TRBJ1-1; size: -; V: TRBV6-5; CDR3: CASRLIQNTEAFF; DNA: TGTGCCAGCAGGTTAATACAGAACACTGAAGCTTTCTTT
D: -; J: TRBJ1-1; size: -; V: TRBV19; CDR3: CASQRILGAGNTEAFF; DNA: TGTGCCAGCCAACGGATTTTGGGGGCAGGTAACACTGAAGCTTTCTTT
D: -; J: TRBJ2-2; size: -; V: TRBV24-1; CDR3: CATSDPSRGAGELFF; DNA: TGTGCCACCAGTGACCCATCCAGGGGCGCCGGGGAGCTGTTTTTT
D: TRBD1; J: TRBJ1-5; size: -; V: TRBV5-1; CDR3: CASSSTPTGESNQPQHF; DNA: TGCGCCAGCAGCTCGACCCCAACAGGGGAAAGCAATCAGCCCCAGCATTTT
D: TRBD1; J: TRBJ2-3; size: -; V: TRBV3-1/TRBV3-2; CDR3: CASSQEGQGRSDTQYF; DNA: TGTGCCAGCAGCCAAGAGGGACAGGGGCGGTCAGATACGCAGTATTTT
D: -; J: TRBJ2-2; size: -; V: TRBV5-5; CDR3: CASSLLLRTGELFF; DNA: TGTGCCAGCAGCTTATTACTGAGGACCGGGGAGCTGTTTTTT
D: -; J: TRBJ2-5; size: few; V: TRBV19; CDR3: CASSSPWRDREETQYF; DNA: TGTGCCAGTAGTAGCCCCTGGCGGGACCGCGAAGAGACCCAGTACTTC
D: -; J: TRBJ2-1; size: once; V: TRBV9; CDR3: CASSVGADKQFF; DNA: TGTGCCAGCAGCGTAGGGGCGGACAAGCAGTTCTTC
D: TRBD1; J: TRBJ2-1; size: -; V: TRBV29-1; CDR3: CSVELRTGSYNEQFF; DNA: TGCAGCGTTGAGTTGAGGACAGGCTCCTACAATGAGCAGTTCTTC
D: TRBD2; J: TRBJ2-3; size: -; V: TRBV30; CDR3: CAWTRTSGSLDTQYF; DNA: TGTGCCTGGACCCGGACTAGCGGGAGCTTAGATACGCAGTATTTT
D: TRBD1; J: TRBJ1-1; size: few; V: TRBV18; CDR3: CASSPPGQPRAFF; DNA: TGTGCCAGCTCACCACCGGGACAGCCTAGAGCTTTCTTT
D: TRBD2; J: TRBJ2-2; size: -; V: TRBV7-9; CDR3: CASSHTEVAGNTGELFF; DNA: TGTGCCAGCAGCCACACGGAGGTAGCGGGCAACACCGGGGAGCTGTTTTTT
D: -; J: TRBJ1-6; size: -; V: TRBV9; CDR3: CASSVEGGANSPLHF; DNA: TGTGCCAGCAGCGTAGAAGGGGGTGCTAATTCACCCCTCCACTTT
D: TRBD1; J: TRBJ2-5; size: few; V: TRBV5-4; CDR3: CASSQGLEETQYF; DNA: TGTGCCAGCTCACAGGGGCTTGAAGAGACCCAGTACTTC
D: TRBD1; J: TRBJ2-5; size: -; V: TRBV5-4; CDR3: CASSLTGGETQYF; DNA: TGTGCCAGCAGCTTGACAGGGGGGGAGACCCAGTACTTC
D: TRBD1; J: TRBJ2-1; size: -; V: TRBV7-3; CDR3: CASSPNRGRDEQFF; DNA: TGTGCCAGCAGCCCAAACAGGGGGCGCGATGAGCAGTTCTTC
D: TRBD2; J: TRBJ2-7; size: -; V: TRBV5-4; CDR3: CASSLGGLATLSYEQYF; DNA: TGTGCCAGCAGCTTGGGGGGACTAGCGACACTTTCCTACGAGCAGTACTTC